The 7 T cell receptor beta chains reported below all come from one sample, sequenced in a study of cytomegalovirus exposure and HLA in healthy donors (dated 2017 in TCRdb). Library method: the immunoSEQ multiplex PCR assay. For the multiplex PCR, a mixture combining 60 forward primers for TCR Vbeta segments and 13 reverse primers for TCR Jbeta segments was used. The source is immuneACCESS, and TCRdb retained only in-frame sequences with V and J called. Part of the clones is not carried over; for the studies checked, unresolved V genes explain less than half of this, and the remainder is unexplained. The sample table shows about 100,000 clones, and around 74% are seen once. Of the sample, roughly 13% falls within the top ten clones. The sample consisted of PBMCs. Receptors originate from a woman aged 70-85 years in good health and CMV-seropositive.

The chain carries TRBV18 and TRBJ2-1; D uncertain. V lost 0 bases to trimming and J lost 8 bases, with 17 bases between them. The CDR3 loop spans 16 amino acids. Germline V gene sequence: CDR1 KGHSH, CDR2 LQKENI. For the CDR3, the DNA is TGTGCCAGCTCACCACCCGCGACTGCCGGAACCGATGAGCAGTTCTTC. It translates to CASSPPATAGTDEQFF.

The chain employs TRBV27 and TRBJ2-3, with TRBD2 as a possible D gene (6 bases). This CDR3 has 14 residues. The V end lost 6 bases, the J end lost 0 bases, and 10 bases lay between the germline ends. The germline V gene has CDR1 MNHEY and CDR2 SMNVEV (reference sequence). The CDR3 spells CASRKEGSTDTQYF. The CDR3 DNA sequence: TGTGCCAGCAGGAAGGAGGGAAGCACAGATACGCAGTATTTT.

This rearrangement joins TRBV6-5 to TRBJ1-4; TRBD1 might be the D (6 bases). CDR3 length: 14 amino acids. The V gene lost 6 bases and the J gene lost 5 bases, with 13 bases spanning the gap. Germline assignment: CDR1 MNHEY and CDR2 SVGAGI. CDR3 nucleotides: TGTGCCAGCAGCCTTACAGGGAAGAATGAAAAACTGTTTTTT. Translated: CASSLTGKNEKLFF.

V usage is TRBV27 and J usage is TRBJ2-5; TRBD2 aligns across 9 bases. TRBJ2-7 matches the DNA end more closely, so the J call is doubtful. The CDR3 consists of 15 residues. Looked up from germline, CDR1 is MNHEY and CDR2 is SMNVEV (reference sequence). CDR3 sequence reads: CASSLFSGSLYEQYF. Here the CDR3 DNA reads TGTGCCAGCAGTTTATTTAGCGGGAGTTTGTACGAGCAGTACTTC.

The chain couples TRBV4-2 to TRBJ2-5, with D possibly matching TRBD2 (7 bases). The V gene lost 0 bases and the J gene lost 5 bases, with 10 bases spanning the gap. The CDR3 covers 14 residues. CDR1 and CDR2 (germline): LGHNA, YNFKEQ. Here the CDR3 reads CASSQEGGRETQYF. The DNA of the CDR3 is TGTGCCAGCAGCCAAGAGGGGGGGCGGGAGACCCAGTACTTC.

The chain couples TRBV5-5 to TRBJ2-2, with 9 bases fitting TRBD1. The V and J ends lost 3 bases and 3 bases, in that order; junction bases with no gene match: 0. The CDR3 covers 14 residues. CDR1 and CDR2 from the germline V gene are SGHKS and YYEKEE (reference sequence). CDR3 sequence reads: CASSWTGDTGELFF. The CDR3 DNA is TGTGCCAGCAGCTGGACAGGGGACACCGGGGAGCTGTTTTTT.

The chain links TRBV28 to TRBJ2-1; 7 bases align to TRBD2. The CDR3 contains 18 residues. Germline V gene data show CDR1 as MDHEN and CDR2 as SYDVKM. V trimming: 7 bases; J trimming: 6 bases; junction bases outside the gene matches: 21. As DNA, the CDR3 is TGTGCCAGCACCGTCGGGACTATACTCTATGGTTCTATCAATGAGCAGTTCTTC. This gives the protein CASTVGTILYGSINEQFF.